These T cell receptor beta chains were read from a single sample in a study of T cells after somatic rescue of genetic block. Assay used: immunoSEQ multiplex PCR; TCRdb lists only in-frame clones, some missing. Of 7,500 to 9,000 clones listed, over 80% are singletons. Input material: peripheral blood mononuclear cells (PBMCs). These TCRs come from a boy aged 5-17 years. The CDR3 runs from the conserved cysteine through the conserved F or W. Fields, in order: J gene, D gene, clone size, V gene, CDR3 DNA, CDR3 protein. A D gene is named only where the DNA matches it firmly. Some rows mark clone size as missing; the rest say once, few, many or name a class of expanded clone.

j_call: TRBJ2-7; d_call: NA; clone_size: NA; v_call: TRBV5-4; cdr3_nt: TGTGCCAGCAGCCCTGATACTAGTATCTTCATCTACGAGCAGTACTTC; cdr3_aa: CASSPDTSIFIYEQYF
j_call: TRBJ1-2; d_call: TRBD1; clone_size: few; v_call: TRBV9; cdr3_nt: TGTGCCAGCAGCCCCGGGACAGGGTTGTACGGCTACACCTTC; cdr3_aa: CASSPGTGLYGYTF
j_call: TRBJ2-3; d_call: TRBD2; clone_size: NA; v_call: TRBV7-2; cdr3_nt: TGTGCCAGCAGCACCCGACTAGCGGGAGCAGTCGATACGCAGTATTTT; cdr3_aa: CASSTRLAGAVDTQYF
j_call: TRBJ2-5; d_call: TRBD1; clone_size: NA; v_call: TRBV7-3; cdr3_nt: TGTGCCAGCAGCGAGGGGGCTGGGACCCAGTACTTC; cdr3_aa: CASSEGAGTQYF
j_call: TRBJ2-1; d_call: NA; clone_size: NA; v_call: TRBV5-1; cdr3_nt: TGCGCCAGCAGTCCCGAGGGCAGGGGAAAACTACTCTCCTACAATGAGCAGTTCTTC; cdr3_aa: CASSPEGRGKLLSYNEQFF
j_call: TRBJ1-1; d_call: NA; clone_size: NA; v_call: TRBV7-9; cdr3_nt: TGTGCCAGCAGCCTTCGTGGTACTGAAGCTTTCTTT; cdr3_aa: CASSLRGTEAFF
j_call: TRBJ2-7; d_call: TRBD2; clone_size: few; v_call: TRBV9; cdr3_nt: TGTGCCAGCAGCGTAGCAACTAGCGGGAGCCTCCACGAGCAGTACTTC; cdr3_aa: CASSVATSGSLHEQYF
j_call: TRBJ1-2; d_call: NA; clone_size: once; v_call: TRBV9; cdr3_nt: TGTGCCAGCAGCGTGCGACAGGTACCTAACTATGGCTACACCTTC; cdr3_aa: CASSVRQVPNYGYTF
j_call: TRBJ2-1; d_call: TRBD2; clone_size: NA; v_call: TRBV9; cdr3_nt: TGTGCCAGCAGCGTAGAGTTAGCGGGAGTGGTTGAGCAGTTCTTC; cdr3_aa: CASSVELAGVVEQFF
j_call: TRBJ2-7; d_call: TRBD1; clone_size: NA; v_call: TRBV4-3; cdr3_nt: TGCGCCAGCAGCCAAGTCCTTCAGGGGGAATCCTACGAGCAGTACTTC; cdr3_aa: CASSQVLQGESYEQYF
j_call: TRBJ2-1; d_call: TRBD2; clone_size: NA; v_call: TRBV28; cdr3_nt: TGTGCCAGCAGTTTATGGGGACTAGCGGGCGCGACAGACAATGAGCAGTTCTTC; cdr3_aa: CASSLWGLAGATDNEQFF
j_call: TRBJ2-2; d_call: NA; clone_size: few; v_call: TRBV2; cdr3_nt: TGTGCCAGCAGTGAGGACGGAGTAAACACCGGGGAGCTGTTTTTT; cdr3_aa: CASSEDGVNTGELFF
j_call: TRBJ2-3; d_call: NA; clone_size: NA; v_call: TRBV11-1; cdr3_nt: TGTGCCAGCAGCTTAAGTCCGAACACAGATACGCAGTATTTT; cdr3_aa: CASSLSPNTDTQYF
j_call: TRBJ2-5; d_call: TRBD2; clone_size: NA; v_call: TRBV29-1; cdr3_nt: TGCAGCGTTGTTATTAGAAGGCTAGCGGGGGGGCCTGGGAAGACCCAGTACTTC; cdr3_aa: CSVVIRRLAGGPGKTQYF
j_call: TRBJ2-2; d_call: TRBD2; clone_size: NA; v_call: TRBV11-1; cdr3_nt: TGTGCCAGCAGACGTAAAACTAGCGGGATTACCGGGGAGCTGTTTTTT; cdr3_aa: CASRRKTSGITGELFF
j_call: TRBJ2-7; d_call: NA; clone_size: NA; v_call: TRBV11-3; cdr3_nt: TGTGCCAGCAGTTGGACTGGCGGGGAATACGAGCAGTACTTC; cdr3_aa: CASSWTGGEYEQYF
j_call: TRBJ1-5; d_call: NA; clone_size: few; v_call: TRBV18; cdr3_nt: TGTGCCAGCTCACCACAGCAGGGCAATCAGCCCCAGCATTTT; cdr3_aa: CASSPQQGNQPQHF
j_call: TRBJ1-4; d_call: NA; clone_size: NA; v_call: TRBV6-1; cdr3_nt: TGTGCCAGCCAGAGGGGCGCATGGGGTGAAAAACTGTTTTTT; cdr3_aa: CASQRGAWGEKLFF
j_call: TRBJ2-7; d_call: TRBD2; clone_size: NA; v_call: TRBV5-1; cdr3_nt: TGCGCCAGCAGATTAAATAGCGGGGGCTCCTACGAGCAGTACTTC; cdr3_aa: CASRLNSGGSYEQYF
j_call: TRBJ1-1; d_call: NA; clone_size: NA; v_call: TRBV25-1; cdr3_nt: TGTGCCAGCAGTGAATCATGGCGAAGGAACACTGAAGCTTTCTTT; cdr3_aa: CASSESWRRNTEAFF
j_call: TRBJ2-3; d_call: NA; clone_size: NA; v_call: TRBV4-2; cdr3_nt: TGTGCCAGCAGCCAAGATCCTCGTTCAGATACGCAGTATTTT; cdr3_aa: CASSQDPRSDTQYF
j_call: TRBJ1-6; d_call: NA; clone_size: NA; v_call: TRBV6-5; cdr3_nt: TGTGCCAGCGAGGAATTGTCCTATAATTCACCCCTCCACTTT; cdr3_aa: CASEELSYNSPLHF
j_call: TRBJ2-1; d_call: NA; clone_size: NA; v_call: TRBV25-1; cdr3_nt: TGTGCCAGCAGTGAATCTCATCGGGATGAGCAGTTCTTC; cdr3_aa: CASSESHRDEQFF
j_call: TRBJ1-6; d_call: NA; clone_size: NA; v_call: TRBV11-2; cdr3_nt: TGTGCCAGCAGCTTAGCGTTCTCAGCGACAGGCTCCTATAATTCACCCCTCCACTTT; cdr3_aa: CASSLAFSATGSYNSPLHF
j_call: TRBJ2-1; d_call: TRBD2; clone_size: NA; v_call: TRBV7-6; cdr3_nt: TGTGCCAGCAGCAGCGGACTAGCGGGAGTGAAAAACCTTTACAATGAGCAGTTCTTC; cdr3_aa: CASSSGLAGVKNLYNEQFF
j_call: TRBJ2-3; d_call: NA; clone_size: once; v_call: TRBV7-8; cdr3_nt: TGTGCCAGCAGCCTCCAGGCGGGCAAGTATGATACGCAGTATTTT; cdr3_aa: CASSLQAGKYDTQYF
j_call: TRBJ2-3; d_call: NA; clone_size: NA; v_call: TRBV13; cdr3_nt: TGTGCCAGCAGCTTTTTCCGGGACATGAGCACAGATACGCAGTATTTT; cdr3_aa: CASSFFRDMSTDTQYF
j_call: TRBJ2-1; d_call: NA; clone_size: few; v_call: TRBV7-6; cdr3_nt: TGTGCCAGCAGCAAAGGAGGGGGACCGGGGGATGAGCAGTTCTTC; cdr3_aa: CASSKGGGPGDEQFF
j_call: TRBJ2-1; d_call: TRBD2; clone_size: NA; v_call: TRBV4-1; cdr3_nt: TGCGCCAGCAGCGCGTGGGCGGGAGCGAGGTATGAGCAGTTCTTC; cdr3_aa: CASSAWAGARYEQFF
j_call: TRBJ2-7; d_call: TRBD1; clone_size: NA; v_call: TRBV7-8; cdr3_nt: TGTGCCAGCAGCCCTCGGGACAGGGGAAACTCCTACGAGCAGTACTTC; cdr3_aa: CASSPRDRGNSYEQYF
j_call: TRBJ2-1; d_call: TRBD2; clone_size: NA; v_call: TRBV4-3; cdr3_nt: TGCGCCAGCAGCCAAGTCCTCCTAACTGGCGGGAGAAACAATGAGCAGTTCTTC; cdr3_aa: CASSQVLLTGGRNNEQFF
j_call: TRBJ1-1; d_call: TRBD1; clone_size: NA; v_call: TRBV11-2; cdr3_nt: TGTGCCAGCAGCTCGGGGACAGGGGGAGCTACTGAAGCTTTCTTT; cdr3_aa: CASSSGTGGATEAFF
j_call: TRBJ2-6; d_call: TRBD2; clone_size: once; v_call: TRBV5-1; cdr3_nt: TGCGCCAGCAGCCCTTTAGCGGGGGGAACTTGGTCTGGGGCCAACGTCCTGACTTTC; cdr3_aa: CASSPLAGGTWSGANVLTF
j_call: TRBJ2-1; d_call: TRBD1; clone_size: NA; v_call: TRBV2; cdr3_nt: TGTGCCAGCCGGGGGACAGGGTACCCTTTAACCTACAATGAGCAGTTCTTC; cdr3_aa: CASRGTGYPLTYNEQFF
j_call: TRBJ2-7; d_call: NA; clone_size: NA; v_call: TRBV2; cdr3_nt: TGTGCCAGCAGTGCTCTCCAGGACAGTCTGACCACTACAGGGGAGCAGTACTTC; cdr3_aa: CASSALQDSLTTTGEQYF
j_call: TRBJ2-6; d_call: TRBD2; clone_size: NA; v_call: TRBV10-1; cdr3_nt: TGCGCCAGCAGTGAGGAGTTCGCGGGAGCTGGGGCCAACGTCCTGACTTTC; cdr3_aa: CASSEEFAGAGANVLTF
j_call: TRBJ1-1; d_call: NA; clone_size: NA; v_call: TRBV4-2; cdr3_nt: TGTGCCAGCAGCCACCCGACCGGGGGGGACACTGAAGCTTTCTTT; cdr3_aa: CASSHPTGGDTEAFF
j_call: TRBJ1-1; d_call: NA; clone_size: NA; v_call: TRBV6-6; cdr3_nt: TGTGCCAGCAGCGTACCGGGACCGCTACATGAAGCTTTCTTT; cdr3_aa: CASSVPGPLHEAFF
j_call: TRBJ2-1; d_call: NA; clone_size: few; v_call: TRBV12-5; cdr3_nt: TGCGTTTGCGGGACAGTCCGGGCCAGCTCCTACAATGAGCAGTTCTTC; cdr3_aa: CVCGTVRASSYNEQFF
j_call: TRBJ2-2; d_call: NA; clone_size: NA; v_call: TRBV7-8; cdr3_nt: TGTGCCAGCAGCTACTACACCGGGGAGCTGTTTTTT; cdr3_aa: CASSYYTGELFF
j_call: TRBJ2-5; d_call: NA; clone_size: NA; v_call: TRBV18; cdr3_nt: TGTGCCAGCTCACCCGTGGTCGGGCCCAACCAAGAGACCCAGTACTTC; cdr3_aa: CASSPVVGPNQETQYF
j_call: TRBJ1-2; d_call: TRBD1; clone_size: NA; v_call: TRBV9; cdr3_nt: TGTGCCAGCAGCGTAGGGGGACAGCTATTCTATGGCTACACCTTC; cdr3_aa: CASSVGGQLFYGYTF
j_call: TRBJ1-2; d_call: NA; clone_size: medium-sized; v_call: TRBV9; cdr3_nt: TGTGCCAGCAGCGTATGGGGGAGCGGGAACTATGGCTACACCTTC; cdr3_aa: CASSVWGSGNYGYTF
j_call: TRBJ2-6; d_call: NA; clone_size: NA; v_call: TRBV10-3; cdr3_nt: TGTGCCATCAGTGAGTCGATAGGGACAACTTACTCTGGGGCCAACGTCCTGACTTTC; cdr3_aa: CAISESIGTTYSGANVLTF
j_call: TRBJ2-1; d_call: TRBD2; clone_size: once; v_call: TRBV4-1; cdr3_nt: TGCGCCAGCAGCCAAGCAGAAAGACTAGCGGGAGACCATGAGCAGTTCTTC; cdr3_aa: CASSQAERLAGDHEQFF
j_call: TRBJ1-3; d_call: NA; clone_size: NA; v_call: TRBV5-1; cdr3_nt: TGCGCCAGCATGAGCACAGGGACGGGAGGAAACACCATATATTTT; cdr3_aa: CASMSTGTGGNTIYF
j_call: TRBJ2-7; d_call: NA; clone_size: NA; v_call: TRBV4-3; cdr3_nt: TGCGCCAGCAGCCAAGATCTTGGCCAGCCGGGGTACGAGCAGTACTTC; cdr3_aa: CASSQDLGQPGYEQYF
j_call: TRBJ1-2; d_call: TRBD1; clone_size: large; v_call: TRBV9; cdr3_nt: TGTGCCAGCGGGACAGGGGATCTAGATGGCTACACCTTC; cdr3_aa: CASGTGDLDGYTF
j_call: TRBJ1-2; d_call: NA; clone_size: few; v_call: TRBV7-2; cdr3_nt: TGTGCCAGCAGCTCCTCATGGAGCTACACCTTC; cdr3_aa: CASSSSWSYTF
j_call: TRBJ1-6; d_call: TRBD1; clone_size: NA; v_call: TRBV4-3; cdr3_nt: TGCGCCAGTCGACAGGGTAATTCACCCCTCCACTTT; cdr3_aa: CASRQGNSPLHF
j_call: TRBJ2-7; d_call: TRBD2; clone_size: once; v_call: TRBV7-9; cdr3_nt: TGTGCCAGCAGCTCCCCCAGGGATAGCGGGGATTCCTACGAGCAGTACTTC; cdr3_aa: CASSSPRDSGDSYEQYF
j_call: TRBJ2-7; d_call: TRBD2; clone_size: NA; v_call: TRBV2; cdr3_nt: TGTGCCAGCAGTGACCTTAGCGGGGTGAACGAGCAGTACTTC; cdr3_aa: CASSDLSGVNEQYF
j_call: TRBJ2-5; d_call: NA; clone_size: NA; v_call: TRBV11-2; cdr3_nt: TGTGCCAGCAGCAAGGGAGTTGGAGAGACCCAGTACTTC; cdr3_aa: CASSKGVGETQYF
j_call: TRBJ1-2; d_call: NA; clone_size: NA; v_call: TRBV12-5; cdr3_nt: TGCGCTACCACCCGGTCTAACTATGGCTACACCTTC; cdr3_aa: CATTRSNYGYTF
j_call: TRBJ1-5; d_call: NA; clone_size: few; v_call: TRBV19; cdr3_nt: TGTGCCAGTAGCTCCTTCCTGGGTAGCAATCAGCCCCAGCATTTT; cdr3_aa: CASSSFLGSNQPQHF
j_call: TRBJ2-3; d_call: NA; clone_size: NA; v_call: TRBV11-2; cdr3_nt: TGTGCCAGCAGCTTAGATCTGGGCTTTAGCACAGATACGCAGTATTTT; cdr3_aa: CASSLDLGFSTDTQYF
j_call: TRBJ2-1; d_call: TRBD2; clone_size: NA; v_call: TRBV11-3; cdr3_nt: TGTGCCAGCAGCCTAGGACTAGCGGGAGGGTACAATGAGCAGTTCTTC; cdr3_aa: CASSLGLAGGYNEQFF
j_call: TRBJ1-5; d_call: TRBD1; clone_size: NA; v_call: TRBV14; cdr3_nt: TGTGCCAGCAGCCAAGAGTGCCCGGGACAGGGAAGTCAGCCCCAGCATTTT; cdr3_aa: CASSQECPGQGSQPQHF
j_call: TRBJ2-7; d_call: NA; clone_size: NA; v_call: TRBV5-5; cdr3_nt: TGTGCCAGCAGCTTGTGGGGGGCCAACGAGCAGTACTTC; cdr3_aa: CASSLWGANEQYF
j_call: TRBJ2-7; d_call: NA; clone_size: NA; v_call: TRBV6-1; cdr3_nt: TGTGCCAGCAGTCACCTCATCTACGAGCAGTACTTC; cdr3_aa: CASSHLIYEQYF